This T cell receptor (beta chain) derives from a study of identical twins. Study-level points and caveats: Insertions ran lower in abundant cord blood beta clonotypes, though not in memory repertoires. Cross-sectional statistics, not tracking of the same donors, supported the conclusions. Those out-of-frame alpha sequences shared by twins showed an excess of low generation probability.

Germline V gene data show CDR1 as MDHEN and CDR2 as SYDVKM. The ends were cut back, 2 bases at V and 0 bases at J, with 1 base in the middle. The CDR3 runs to 12 residues. The authors used template switching to add a universal primer site and gave cDNA unique molecular identifiers. TCRdb recomputed calls from the 5' RACE reads with MiXCR, one row per CDR3 protein. The data contain more than 200,000 distinct CDR3 sequences, over 8% of them seen just once; the ten biggest clones take up around 5%. Many counts were recorded for this clonotype. Its antigen is not known. The clonotype was recovered from a woman aged 18 to 35 in good health. The chain employs TRBV28 and TRBJ1-1; D remains unclear. Sequenced: memory (CD45RO+) T cells sorted from blood. The DNA of the CDR3 is TGTGCCAGCAGTTTAGTGAACACTGAAGCTTTCTTT. It codes for CASSLVNTEAFF.